These T cell receptor beta chains were read from a single sample in a study of human T cells and chemical hapten exposure. TCRdb re-analysed the RACE reads in MiXCR, keeping a single row per CDR3 protein. The sample contains more than 80,000 distinct CDR3 sequences, under 11% of which appear only once. This specimen consisted of whole blood, obtained in connection with sensitization to the hapten diphenylcyclopropenone (DPC). All receptors derive from a woman aged 45-59 years with alopecia areata. Some clones in this sample may be carry-over from other donors' samples. Both conserved end residues are part of each CDR3. Each record gives: V gene, clone size, J gene, D gene, CDR3 protein, CDR3 DNA. The D gene is left open where the match is weak. Clone size is not always given. Where it is, it says once, few, many or a class for expanded clones.

TRBV3-1	medium-sized	TRBJ2-1	TRBD2	CASSQVSGGIYNEQFF	TGTGCCAGCAGCCAAGTGTCGGGAGGGATATACAATGAGCAGTTCTTC
TRBV6-6	few	TRBJ2-1	TRBD1	CASSQTSGAGGYNEQFF	TGTGCCAGCAGCCAAACATCAGGGGCAGGGGGCTACAATGAGCAGTTCTTC
TRBV11-2	.	TRBJ2-7	TRBD2	CASSTGLAVSYEQYF	TGTGCCAGCAGCACCGGACTAGCGGTCTCCTACGAGCAGTACTTC
TRBV25-1	many	TRBJ2-5	.	CASSEHSRALQGTQYF	TGTGCCAGCAGTGAACATAGCAGGGCGTTACAAGGGACCCAGTACTTC
TRBV6-2/TRBV6-3	few	TRBJ1-5	.	CASSYRPRRGEIRPQHF	TGTGCCAGCAGTTACCGCCCAAGGCGGGGGGAGATTCGGCCCCAGCATTTT
TRBV28	.	TRBJ2-5	.	CASSRHPAPETQYF	TGTGCCAGCAGTAGACACCCGGCCCCCGAGACCCAGTACTTC
TRBV28	many	TRBJ2-5	.	CASSLSPGRGLGETQYF	TGTGCCAGCAGTTTATCCCCAGGTCGGGGGTTAGGAGAGACCCAGTACTTC
TRBV7-9	.	TRBJ2-2	.	CASSSETGELFF	TGTGCCAGCAGCTCCGAGACCGGGGAGCTGTTTTTT
TRBV12-3/TRBV12-4	many	TRBJ2-5	TRBD1	CASSFSGQGAETQYF	TGTGCCAGCAGTTTCTCGGGACAGGGAGCCGAGACCCAGTACTTC
TRBV15	.	TRBJ2-3	.	CATSGRAQYTQYF	TGTGCCACCAGCGGGCGAGCTCAATATACGCAGTATTTT
TRBV5-1	few	TRBJ2-3	.	CASGMDSVTDTQYF	TGCGCCAGCGGAATGGACAGCGTCACAGATACGCAGTATTTT
TRBV12-3/TRBV12-4	few	TRBJ1-1	.	CASTLQGNTEAFF	TGTGCCAGCACCCTACAGGGGAACACTGAAGCTTTCTTT
TRBV9	many	TRBJ2-2	.	CASSEANTGELFF	TGTGCCAGCAGCGAGGCGAACACCGGGGAGCTGTTTTTT
TRBV19	.	TRBJ2-5	.	CASSISQKETQYF	TGTGCCAGTAGTATATCTCAGAAAGAGACCCAGTACTTC
TRBV29-1	.	TRBJ2-6	.	CSVERPGSGANVLTF	TGCAGCGTTGAACGGCCGGGCTCTGGGGCCAACGTCCTGACTTTC
TRBV28	many	TRBJ2-5	TRBD1	CASSNPGQGAKETQYF	TGTGCCAGCAGCAATCCGGGACAGGGGGCAAAAGAGACCCAGTACTTC
TRBV3-1	few	TRBJ2-7	.	CASSPTLASYEQYF	TGTGCCAGCAGCCCAACACTAGCCTCCTACGAGCAGTACTTC
TRBV29-1	.	TRBJ2-4	TRBD1	CSVVLGGLAKNIQYF	TGCAGCGTTGTTCTAGGGGGCCTAGCCAAAAACATTCAGTACTTC
TRBV24-1	.	TRBJ2-3	.	CATSDSSQLAYTDTQYF	TGTGCCACCAGTGATTCGTCTCAGCTAGCGTACACAGATACGCAGTATTTT
TRBV11-2	.	TRBJ2-1	TRBD2	CASSLTSGSYNELFF	TGTGCCAGCAGCTTGACTAGCGGTTCCTACAATGAGCTGTTCTTC